A single TCR beta chain is shown here with its context. Its antigen remains undetermined. Base-call qualities are not available, and no considerably larger clone is one nucleotide away. The entry originates in a study of blood T cell repertoires in COVID-19 (dated by TCRdb to the early 2020s). About the study as a whole: Collaborator samples came from the United States, Italy and Spain and covered acute and convalescent phases of COVID-19. The samples were drawn from the first 160 participants of the ongoing ImmuneRACE study and from some 1,300 subjects provided by 6 global collaborators. The sample metadata nearly always contained a de-identified subject ID, COVID-19 status, age in years and sex. Subjects who had been exposed to COVID-19, were actively infected with it, or had recovered from it provided the deeply sampled blood TCRbeta repertoires that made up the dataset. The material from the prospective study consisted of cDNA or gDNA derived from T cells, B-cell-depleted T cells, or PBMCs. HLA class I and class II types, where available, came from metadata supplied by the sample provider rather than from assay-based typing. A freely available public database, intended as a resource for researchers studying the immune response to SARS-CoV-2, is where the repertoires were released.

Points the paper makes about the study in general: Clinical and demographic metadata were provided uncurated, with the amount varying by source and participant.

The immunoSEQ Assay, a bias-controlled multiplex PCR, was used to amplify TCRbeta CDR3 regions from genomic DNA. The authors' pipeline ran thus. The number of nucleated cells in each sample was estimated from the amplification of reference gene primers within the assay. To quantify the absolute abundance of each unique TCRbeta CDR3 rearrangement, sequence reads were collapsed and filtered. Productive Simpson clonality was computed per sample as the square root of Simpson's diversity index over productive rearrangements. In TCRdb, the immuneACCESS table is reduced to in-frame sequences with V and J assigned. These tables do not hold every clone; where another copy was compared, an unresolved V gene accounts for under half, and the others remain unexplained. The V and J calls and clone size come from that table; D and trimming were worked out from the DNA. The sample table lists around 150,000 clones, around nine tenths of them with a count of one. Approximately 10% of the sample goes to the ten largest clones.

V drops 6 bases and J drops 0 bases, leaving 11 bases in between. CDR1 and CDR2 are read off the germline V gene (reference sequence) as MNHNY and SVGAGI. The CDR3 sequence holds 15 residues, the cysteine and phenylalanine included. The DNA shown is the 45-base CDR3, in frame from base 1. Each collaborating institution followed its own protocols to collect whole blood in K2EDTA tubes. For TCRbeta analysis, collaborators shipped samples in one of three forms: frozen whole blood, isolated PBMCs, or DNA extracted from either of those sample types. The rearrangement combines TRBV6-6 with TRBJ1-4; the D gene cannot be resolved reliably. The sample was peripheral blood. This clonotype was obtained from a man aged 50 to 59 with active or convalescent COVID-19. The DNA sequence is given as TGTGCCAGCAGACAGTCACACGCAACTAATGAAAAACTGTTTTTT. This translates into CASRQSHATNEKLFF.